The sequence of this TCR beta chain was determined in a study of T-cell memory formation after mild COVID-19 (dated by TCRdb to about 2021). Regarding the complete study: TCR sequence clusters from the two donors were largely donor specific. In two donors, T-cell clones that expanded and contracted after mild COVID-19 were followed by sequencing TCRalpha and TCRbeta repertoires longitudinally. The cohort comprised two young, previously healthy adult volunteers, one female and one male. On the study overall, not on this receptor specifically: Contracting CD4+ clones were found mainly in CM and EM memory subsets, while CD8+ clones were enriched in EMRA. Some responding clones were detected in pre-infection memory, which suggested that pre-existing cross-reactive memory T cells had joined the SARS-CoV-2 response. The study included only a couple of mild cases, and larger cohorts that include severe cases with pre-infection samples were judged to be necessary. SARS-CoV-2 specificity of the second-wave clones peaking on day 37 was not confirmed. Clones that contracted from day 15 to 85 showed balanced CD4/CD8 phenotypes, whereas a second wave of clones that expanded from day 15 to 37 leaned towards CD4+.

Ficoll-Paque density gradient centrifugation was used to isolate PBMCs. Turning to this clonotype: Its antigen specificity is not known. One base away there is no much larger clone; base qualities are not given.

There are 16 amino acids in the CDR3, from cysteine to phenylalanine inclusive. Only the CDR3 region is kept as DNA, spanning 48 bases read in frame from base 1. Trimming takes 8 bases off V and 4 bases off J; junction bases not matched to a gene: 12. From the germline V gene, CDR1 is MGHRA and CDR2 is YSYEKL. Sequencing was carried out with an Illumina NovaSeq 6000. Using 5'RACE with constant-segment primers, TCRalpha and TCRbeta cDNA libraries were constructed, with sample barcodes and unique molecular identifiers added in the process. RNA was extracted from every sample with Trizol reagent. Amplification of the libraries took two PCR steps, and the second step added a second sample barcode plus Illumina TruSeq adapters. Sequencing of the libraries was done on an Illumina NovaSeq, producing 2 x 150 bp paired-end reads. Turning to the authors' computational methods: With migec v1.2.7, reads were demultiplexed and then collapsed into UMI-guided consensus sequences. Using mixcr v2.1.11, UMI consensuses were aligned to TRA and TRB V and J templates and then assembled into clonotypes. A clonotype was counted as expanded or contracted only when both edgeR and NoisET called the clonotype significant, with the noise models trained on biological replicates. For edgeR calls, a false discovery rate-adjusted p below 0.01 and a log2 fold-change threshold of 1 were applied. As an exploratory analysis of dynamics, max-normalized trajectories of the 1000 most abundant clonotypes were examined by PCA with hierarchical clustering. Each responding clone was given a CD4 or CD8 phenotype based on the CD4+ and CD8+ repertoires, which had been sequenced separately. TCRdb ran its own pipeline on the public reads, namely fastp trimming at Q25 and MiXCR clone calling, and kept in-frame beta chains. Rows with one shared CDR3 protein collapse into an entry with the most common genes and DNA. The V and J calls here are based on TCRdb, not the publication. The sample yields about 250,000 distinct CDR3 sequences; roughly 18% were counted once. Under 30% of the sample goes to the ten largest clones.

This receptor was obtained from a man aged 18 to 30 who had mild COVID-19 (a few samples of this study predate the infection). The sample titles of this study are shuffled in the database, so cell type and time point are left out; the donor was told from shared clones. The specimen sequenced was PBMCs or a T cell subset sorted from them (not recorded which). The rearranged segments are TRBV4-1 and TRBJ2-7, with TRBD2 identical over 12 junction bases. CDR3 loop: CASGLPPSGGAYEQYF. The DNA is TGCGCCAGCGGTCTTCCGCCTAGCGGGGGGGCATACGAGCAGTACTTC.